The clone carrying this TCR beta chain has just a few counts. Trimming removed 0 bases at V and 4 bases at J, with 15 bases between. This CDR3 has 16 amino acids. CDR1 is MNHNY, CDR2 SVGAGI, per germline (reference sequence). The data were obtained in a study of early T cells in non-severe SARS-CoV-2 infection. Individual cDNA molecules were tagged with unique molecular identifiers. A single record per CDR3 protein comes from TCRdb applying MiXCR to the 5' RACE reads. Here the sample spans fewer than 100,000 distinct CDR3 sequences, about 13% being singletons. This clonotype originated in an adult who was a healthcare worker with PCR-confirmed SARS-CoV-2 infection or an uninfected control (not recorded which). Sample: whole blood. The chain employs TRBV6-6 and TRBJ1-1; D not resolved. The DNA for the CDR3 is TGTGCCAGCAGTTACTCGATGCGGGAAGTCGGCACTGAAGCTTTCTTT. Translated, it gives CASSYSMREVGTEAFF.